This TCR beta chain was sequenced in a study of control samples from healthy donors and cancer patients. Only a few counts were recorded for this clone. The data were produced by immunoSEQ multiplex PCR, yet TCRdb's version contains in-frame clones alone and is incomplete. The sample contains about 28,000 clones, more than 75% of which appear only once. Germline V lookup: CDR1 MDHEN, CDR2 SYDVKM. Trimming stripped 6 bases from V and 1 base from J, with 19 bases between. The CDR3 is 17 amino acids. The sequenced material came from PBMCs. This rearrangement joins TRBV28 to TRBJ1-5; D remains unclear. The sequence derives from a woman in her 40s with lung cancer. CDR3 protein: CASRDHGGILSNQPQHF. As DNA, the CDR3 is TGTGCCAGCAGAGACCACGGTGGAATTCTAAGCAATCAGCCCCAGCATTTT.